A selection of T cell receptor beta chains follows, all from one sample in a study of T cells in Graves' hyperthyroidism and ophthalmopathy. TCRdb called the multiplex PCR reads again in MiXCR, with one record for every CDR3 protein. The sample has under 350,000 distinct CDR3 sequences, over 15% seen once. What was sequenced was blood. Receptors originate from a woman between 55 and 75 years old with Graves' ophthalmopathy. Each CDR3 is given with its conserved first and last residue. D genes are given only for firm matches. Size tells how often a clone was seen (once, few, many) or the class of an expanded clone, and some rows leave it out.

clone size | J gene | V gene | D gene | CDR3 protein | CDR3 DNA
NA | TRBJ2-5 | TRBV5-1 | TRBD1 | CASSLGDRLDQETQYF | TGCGCCAGCAGCTTGGGGGACAGATTGGACCAAGAGACCCAGTACTTC
NA | TRBJ1-2 | TRBV9 | NA | CASSVARGSGYTF | TGTGCCAGCAGCGTTGCCAGGGGAAGCGGCTACACCTTC
NA | TRBJ2-3 | TRBV7-9 | NA | CASSLVQHTDTQYF | TGTGCCAGCAGCTTAGTCCAGCACACAGATACGCAGTATTTT
many | TRBJ1-1 | TRBV7-9 | NA | CASSFSNGEAFF | TGTGCCAGCAGCTTCTCAAACGGCGAAGCTTTCTTT
few | TRBJ1-6 | TRBV5-1 | NA | CASSQELGGNSPLHF | TGCGCCAGCAGCCAGGAGCTCGGAGGCAATTCACCCCTCCACTTT
NA | TRBJ2-2 | TRBV6-2/TRBV6-3 | TRBD1 | CASSYGTGDGKTRELFF | TGTGCCAGCAGTTACGGGACAGGGGACGGAAAGACCAGGGAGCTGTTTTTT
few | TRBJ2-2 | TRBV5-1 | NA | CASSLDVGVVTGELFF | TGCGCCAGCAGCTTGGACGTAGGGGTTGTCACCGGGGAGCTGTTTTTT
many | TRBJ2-5 | TRBV2 | TRBD1 | CASSWDRALDQYF | TGTGCCAGCAGTTGGGACAGGGCCCTAGACCAGTACTTC
few | TRBJ1-4 | TRBV4-3 | NA | CASSQGYSATNEKLFF | TGCGCCAGCAGCCAAGGATACAGTGCAACTAATGAAAAACTGTTTTTT
many | TRBJ1-5 | TRBV18 | NA | CASSPGDQPQHF | TGTGCCAGCTCACCAGGGGACCAGCCCCAGCATTTT
NA | TRBJ1-2 | TRBV19 | TRBD1 | CASSMDRVGYTF | TGTGCCAGTAGTATGGACAGGGTTGGCTACACCTTC
NA | TRBJ2-5 | TRBV29-1 | NA | CSAGTLTETQYF | TGCAGCGCCGGGACTCTTACAGAGACCCAGTACTTC
few | TRBJ2-2 | TRBV12-3/TRBV12-4 | TRBD1 | CASTPPGGFLKLFF | TGTGCCAGCACTCCCCCAGGGGGCTTCTTGAAGCTGTTTTTT
many | TRBJ1-5 | TRBV6-1 | NA | CASSDLPGAGQPQHF | TGTGCCAGCAGTGACCTACCGGGGGCGGGTCAGCCCCAGCATTTT
NA | TRBJ1-2 | TRBV29-1 | TRBD1 | CSVDKDRGPHGYTF | TGCAGCGTTGACAAGGACAGGGGTCCGCATGGCTACACCTTC
few | TRBJ1-1 | TRBV9 | NA | CASSVSPNSEAFF | TGTGCCAGCAGCGTATCCCCCAACAGTGAAGCTTTCTTT
NA | TRBJ1-5 | TRBV15 | NA | CATSRAVNSNQPQHF | TGTGCCACCAGCAGGGCGGTTAATAGCAATCAGCCCCAGCATTTT
many | TRBJ1-1 | TRBV9 | NA | CASSVSQRENTEAFF | TGTGCCAGCAGCGTATCTCAAAGGGAGAACACTGAAGCTTTCTTT
many | TRBJ1-2 | TRBV28 | NA | CASSFPLKGGGYTF | TGTGCCAGCAGTTTTCCCTTAAAAGGGGGGGGCTACACCTTC
many | TRBJ2-3 | TRBV5-8 | NA | CASSLGAGGTDTQYF | TGTGCCAGCAGCTTGGGGGCAGGGGGCACAGATACGCAGTATTTT
many | TRBJ2-7 | TRBV7-2 | TRBD2 | CASAGGTYYEQYF | TGTGCCAGCGCGGGGGGCACCTACTACGAGCAGTACTTC
many | TRBJ2-1 | TRBV7-3 | TRBD2 | CASRLGTSGYNEQFF | TGTGCCAGCAGGCTGGGGACTAGCGGTTACAATGAGCAGTTCTTC
NA | TRBJ1-1 | TRBV28 | NA | CASTPVGVAEAFF | TGTGCCAGCACACCGGTGGGTGTCGCTGAAGCTTTCTTT
few | TRBJ2-7 | TRBV9 | NA | CASSARGSSYEQYF | TGTGCCAGCAGCGCGAGGGGAAGCTCCTACGAGCAGTACTTC
few | TRBJ2-1 | TRBV9 | NA | CACSAYQEQFF | TGTGCCTGCAGCGCATACCAGGAGCAGTTCTTC
NA | TRBJ1-1 | TRBV19 | NA | CASSEAGEYTEAFF | TGTGCCAGTAGCGAGGCGGGGGAGTACACTGAAGCTTTCTTT
NA | TRBJ2-3 | TRBV27 | TRBD1 | CASSTGGVGDTQYF | TGTGCCAGCAGTACAGGGGGCGTCGGGGATACGCAGTATTTT
NA | TRBJ1-2 | TRBV27 | NA | CASSLIGQGFNYGYTF | TGTGCCAGCAGTTTAATAGGGCAGGGATTTAACTATGGCTACACCTTC
NA | TRBJ2-7 | TRBV6-1 | TRBD1 | CASSEETGFSYEQYF | TGTGCCAGCAGTGAAGAGACAGGGTTCTCCTACGAGCAGTACTTC
many | TRBJ2-1 | TRBV7-6 | NA | CASSFWTPGDEQFF | TGTGCCAGCAGCTTTTGGACCCCGGGAGATGAGCAGTTCTTC
NA | TRBJ2-6 | TRBV18 | NA | CASSPTGFGGANVLTF | TGTGCCAGCTCGCCGACAGGCTTTGGTGGGGCCAACGTCCTGACTTTC
many | TRBJ1-2 | TRBV6-2/TRBV6-3 | NA | CASSARDPNYGYTF | TGTGCCAGCAGTGCCCGGGATCCTAACTATGGCTACACCTTC
many | TRBJ2-3 | TRBV2 | NA | CATRGEVTQYF | TGTGCCACACGAGGGGAGGTTACGCAGTATTTT
many | TRBJ1-6 | TRBV6-1 | TRBD1 | CASRVRDRGNSPLHF | TGTGCCAGCAGGGTCCGGGACAGGGGCAATTCACCCCTCCACTTT
few | TRBJ2-5 | TRBV7-8 | TRBD2 | CASRRPGLALETQYF | TGTGCCAGCAGGAGACCGGGACTAGCGTTGGAGACCCAGTACTTC
once | TRBJ2-1 | TRBV20-1 | NA | CSARQIMGGGGNEQFF | TGCAGTGCTAGACAGATCATGGGGGGGGGCGGCAATGAGCAGTTCTTC
NA | TRBJ2-6 | TRBV5-4 | NA | CASSPGGDGANVLTF | TGTGCCAGCAGCCCCGGAGGGGACGGGGCCAACGTCCTGACTTTC
many | TRBJ1-2 | TRBV28 | NA | CASSPDTSYANYGYTF | TGTGCCAGCAGTCCCGACACGTCCTACGCTAACTATGGCTACACCTTC
NA | TRBJ2-1 | TRBV20-1 | TRBD2 | CSAITGTSGSSYNEQFF | TGCAGTGCAATCACCGGGACTAGCGGAAGCTCCTACAATGAGCAGTTCTTC
many | TRBJ2-7 | TRBV7-8 | NA | CASSLAMGSLEQYF | TGTGCCAGCAGCTTAGCGATGGGAAGCCTTGAGCAGTACTTC
many | TRBJ1-6 | TRBV2 | NA | CASSLQGISPLHF | TGTGCCAGCAGTCTACAGGGTATATCGCCCCTCCACTTT
NA | TRBJ1-2 | TRBV5-8 | TRBD1 | CASSHFQGQGYGYTF | TGTGCCAGCAGCCACTTCCAGGGACAGGGCTATGGCTACACCTTC
NA | TRBJ2-1 | TRBV18 | TRBD2 | CASSPPGTSGPEQFF | TGTGCCAGCTCACCACCAGGGACTAGCGGACCGGAGCAGTTCTTC
few | TRBJ1-5 | TRBV5-5 | TRBD1 | CASSRGTDSNQPQHF | TGTGCCAGCAGCCGTGGGACAGATAGCAATCAGCCCCAGCATTTT
NA | TRBJ1-4 | TRBV12-3/TRBV12-4 | TRBD1 | CASSLGTGGEKLFF | TGTGCCAGCAGCCTAGGGACAGGGGGGGAAAAACTGTTTTTT
NA | TRBJ1-1 | TRBV7-2 | NA | CASSLGRHGTEAFF | TGTGCCAGCAGCTTAGGTCGACACGGCACTGAAGCTTTCTTT
many | TRBJ1-6 | TRBV5-1 | TRBD1 | CASSLDRGWSPLHF | TGCGCCAGCAGCTTAGACAGGGGTTGGTCACCCCTCCACTTT
many | TRBJ2-7 | TRBV7-2 | TRBD2 | CASSFGLAFEQYF | TGTGCCAGCAGCTTCGGACTAGCTTTCGAGCAGTACTTC
many | TRBJ1-5 | TRBV7-2 | NA | CASSLQGGRNQPQHF | TGTGCCAGCAGCTTACAGGGAGGTCGCAATCAGCCCCAGCATTTT
NA | TRBJ2-7 | TRBV4-2 | TRBD2 | CASSQEGVGGFYEQYF | TGTGCCAGCAGCCAAGAAGGGGTGGGGGGGTTTTACGAGCAGTACTTC
many | TRBJ2-1 | TRBV20-1 | TRBD2 | CSARDRLAGVGEQFF | TGCAGTGCTAGAGATCGGCTAGCGGGAGTAGGTGAGCAGTTCTTC
few | TRBJ1-4 | TRBV5-5 | NA | CASSLVGGDEKLFF | TGTGCCAGCAGCTTGGTAGGGGGGGATGAAAAACTGTTTTTT
many | TRBJ2-1 | TRBV27 | NA | CASSDYYYTPMQFF | TGTGCCAGCAGCGACTACTATTATACCCCGATGCAGTTCTTC